Below are 13 T cell receptor beta chains sequenced from a single sample in a study of shared T cell receptors in the human thymus (dated by TCRdb to the early 2020s). Preparation of the library involved the immunoSEQ multiplex PCR assay. Imported from immuneACCESS, the table was reduced by TCRdb to in-frame sequences with V and J called. These copies leave out some clones; in studies compared against another copy, an unresolved V gene accounts for under half, and the cause of the remainder is not known. In all, the sample holds approximately 580,000 clones, and about 80% of those were seen once. The top ten clones comprise approximately 0.013% of the sample. A further study also used this sample, focusing on human thymus T cells.

Specimen: thymocytes. These receptors were collected from a boy younger than two with a congenital heart defect. Donor details come from another sample of the same person, matched by shared clones.

The gene calls are TRBV28 and TRBJ2-7; D is unclear. This CDR3 is built from 11 residues. Per the germline V gene, CDR1 is MDHEN and CDR2 is SYDVKM. With 6 bases removed from V and 9 bases from J, the gap between germline ends came to 12 bases. In DNA form, the CDR3 reads TGTGCCAGCAGCTCACCCGGCGGGCAGTACTTC. The encoded protein is CASSSPGGQYF. The whole variable domain, filled in from reference TRBV28 and TRBJ2-7, reads DVKVTQSSRYLVKRTGEKVFLECVQDMDHENMFWYRQDPGLGLRLIYFSYDVKMKEKGDIPEGYSVSREKKERFSLILESASTNQTSMYLCASSSPGGQYFGPGTRLTVT.

This clone showed up just a few times. The chain combines TRBV7-6 with TRBJ2-1; 11 bases line up with TRBD2. V trimming: 5 bases; J trimming: 1 base; junction bases outside the gene matches: 7. This CDR3 comprises 17 residues. The germline V gene encodes CDR1 SGHVS and CDR2 FNYEAQ. The CDR3 DNA is TGTGCCAGCAGCCAGGGACTAGCGGTGCTTTCCTACAATGAGCAGTTCTTC. This gives the protein CASSQGLAVLSYNEQFF.

The chain has TRBV27 and TRBJ2-7; a possible D gene is TRBD2 (6 bases). This CDR3 spans 14 amino acids. The V gene's germline CDR1 is MNHEY and CDR2 SMNVEV (reference sequence). V lost 5 bases and J lost 6, with 17 bases in between. As DNA, the CDR3 is TGTGCCAGCAGTCCACGGGACTTCCCCAGCGAGCAGTACTTC. Its translation is CASSPRDFPSEQYF.

The chain couples TRBV7-2 to TRBJ2-3, with D hard to call. V was cut by 6 bases and J by 0 bases, with 10 bases left in between. CDR3 size: 14 residues. Germline CDR1 SGHTA, CDR2 FQGNSA. In nucleotides, the CDR3 is TGTGCCAGCAGGAGAAGTTCTAGCACAGATACGCAGTATTTT. Protein sequence: CASRRSSSTDTQYF.

This clone has a handful of counts. This rearrangement joins TRBV29-1 to TRBJ2-7, with D uncertain. V was pared by 6 bases and J by 3 bases, with 9 bases between. Germline CDR1 SQVTM, CDR2 ANQGSEA. This CDR3 comprises 11 residues. Here the CDR3 DNA reads TGCAGCGTGATGACTGTCTACGAGCAGTACTTC. Protein sequence: CSVMTVYEQYF.

The chain combines TRBV2 with TRBJ1-2; D not resolved. This CDR3 comprises 15 residues. Trimming removed 2 bases at V and 0 bases at J, with 10 bases between. CDR1 is SNHLY, CDR2 FYNNEI, per germline. CDR3 residues: CASSESAAANYGYTF. DNA for the CDR3: TGTGCCAGCAGTGAATCGGCAGCGGCTAACTATGGCTACACCTTC. Supplemented by reference TRBV2 and TRBJ1-2, the full variable domain reads EPEVTQTPSHQVTQMGQEVILRCVPISNHLYFYWYRQILGQKVEFLVSFYNNEISEKSEIFDDQFSVERPDGSNFTLKIRSTKLEDSAMYFCASSESAAANYGYTFGSGTRLTVV.

This clone has a handful of counts. This rearrangement joins TRBV7-9 to TRBJ2-6, with D hard to call. Germline values: CDR1 SEHNR, CDR2 FQNEAQ (reference sequence). The V and J ends lost 1 base and 2 bases respectively, with 15 bases between them. CDR3 length: 18 amino acids. In DNA, the CDR3 is TGTGCCAGCAGCTTAGTGGCAGATCCCCACCCTGGGGCCAACGTCCTGACTTTC. Translated, it gives CASSLVADPHPGANVLTF.

The chain joins TRBV21-1 to TRBJ2-7; TRBD2 is taken as the D call from the table, unchecked against the DNA. TRBV21-1 is flagged as a pseudogene. The CDR3 contains 18 residues. CDR3 region: CASSKERREVPSGDEQYF. DNA of the CDR3: TGTGCCAGCAGCAAAGAGCGGCGAGAGGTACCAAGTGGCGACGAGCAGTACTTC.

This chain links TRBV11-2 with TRBJ2-7; 7 positions agree with TRBD2. The CDR3 length is 14 residues. Germline V gene sequence: CDR1 SGHAT, CDR2 FQNNGV. V dropped 1 base and J dropped 2; count of bases not matched to a gene: 2. The CDR3 spells CASSLGGGTYEQYF. The CDR3 DNA follows: TGTGCCAGCAGCTTAGGGGGGGGAACCTACGAGCAGTACTTC.

The chain uses TRBV27 and TRBJ1-2; 7 positions match TRBD1. Germline V gene sequence: CDR1 MNHEY, CDR2 SMNVEV (reference sequence). After removal of 5 bases from V and 2 bases from J, the junction contained 8 bases not matched to a gene. This CDR3 is 15 amino acids long. CDR3 loop: CASSQWTGGNYGYTF. CDR3 nucleotide sequence: TGTGCCAGCAGTCAGTGGACAGGTGGGAACTATGGCTACACCTTC.

The genes are TRBV27 and TRBJ1-2, with D uncertain. V was cut by 5 bases and J by 4 bases, with 11 bases left in between. Germline CDR1 reads MNHEY; CDR2 reads SMNVEV (reference sequence). CDR3 length: 13 residues. The CDR3: CASSPRWSYGYTF. The CDR3 region has the DNA TGTGCCAGCAGTCCCCGGTGGAGCTATGGCTACACCTTC.

The rearrangement links TRBV2 to TRBJ2-6; D is possibly TRBD2 (5 bases). The CDR3 sequence is 18 residues long. Between the trimmed V and J ends, which lost 2 bases and 3 bases, there was a span of 17 bases. Germline CDR1 and CDR2: SNHLY and FYNNEI. The CDR3: CASSELPGWLGGANVLTF. The CDR3, as DNA: TGTGCCAGCAGTGAATTGCCGGGGTGGCTAGGTGGGGCCAACGTCCTGACTTTC.

The gene calls are TRBV19 and TRBJ1-2; perhaps TRBD1 as D (6 bases). Trimming left V 7 bases short and J 2 bases short, with 11 bases between. The germline CDR1 and CDR2 sequences are LNHDA and SQIVND (reference sequence). This CDR3 region has 13 residues. As DNA, the CDR3 is TGTGCCAGTACCTCGGGGGGCAACTATGGCTACACCTTC. This translates into CASTSGGNYGYTF.